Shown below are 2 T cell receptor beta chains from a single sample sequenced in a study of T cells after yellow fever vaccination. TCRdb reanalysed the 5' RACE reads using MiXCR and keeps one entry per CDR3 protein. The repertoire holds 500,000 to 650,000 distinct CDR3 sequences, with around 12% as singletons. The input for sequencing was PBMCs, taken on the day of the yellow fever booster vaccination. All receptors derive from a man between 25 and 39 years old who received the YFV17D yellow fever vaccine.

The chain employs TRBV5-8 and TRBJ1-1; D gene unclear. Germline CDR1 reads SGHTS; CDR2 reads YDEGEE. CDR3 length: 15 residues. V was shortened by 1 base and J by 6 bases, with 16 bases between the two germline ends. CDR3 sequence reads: CASSLRRGIRAEAFF. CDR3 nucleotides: TGTGCCAGCAGCTTGCGTCGGGGAATTAGGGCTGAAGCTTTCTTT.

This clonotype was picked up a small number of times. The CDR3 DNA follows: TGCGCCAGCAGCGGAAGGACTGGATACGAGCAGTACTTC. It specifies CASSGRTGYEQYF. V usage is TRBV5-1 and J usage is TRBJ2-7, with a tentative D call TRBD2 (5 bases). Trimming left V 4 bases short and J 4 bases short, with 12 bases between. The length of the CDR3 is 13 residues. Germline lookup yields CDR1 SGHRS and CDR2 YFSETQ.